This T cell receptor (beta chain) originates from a study of T-cell memory formation after mild COVID-19. TCRdb independently ran MiXCR on the 5' RACE reads; one entry per CDR3 protein. The sample contains around 450,000 distinct CDR3 sequences, approximately 24% of which appear only once. This clonotype was counted a few times. Between the trimmed V and J ends, which lost 7 bases and 0 bases, there was a span of 9 bases. The CDR3 covers 13 residues. V gene TRBV12-3 or TRBV12-4 combines with J gene TRBJ1-1; the D is unclear. The source material was PBMCs or a T cell subset sorted from them (not recorded which). The receptor was derived from an adult woman who had mild COVID-19 (a few samples of this study predate the infection). Cell type and time point are not known. The chain's CDR3 is CASTIALNTEAFF. The CDR3 DNA sequence: TGTGCCAGCACTATAGCACTGAACACTGAAGCTTTCTTT.